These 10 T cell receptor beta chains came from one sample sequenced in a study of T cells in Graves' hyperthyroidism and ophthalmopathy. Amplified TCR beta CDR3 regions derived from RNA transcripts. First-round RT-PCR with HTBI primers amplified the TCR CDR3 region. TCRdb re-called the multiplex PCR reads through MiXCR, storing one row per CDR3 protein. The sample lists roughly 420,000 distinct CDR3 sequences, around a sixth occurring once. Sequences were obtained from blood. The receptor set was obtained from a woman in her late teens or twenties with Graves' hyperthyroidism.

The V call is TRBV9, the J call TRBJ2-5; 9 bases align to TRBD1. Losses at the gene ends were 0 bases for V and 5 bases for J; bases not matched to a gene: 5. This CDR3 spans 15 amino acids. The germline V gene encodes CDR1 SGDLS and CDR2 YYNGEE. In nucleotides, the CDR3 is TGTGCCAGCAGCGTAGGGGGACAGGGTCAGGAGACCCAGTACTTC. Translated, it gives CASSVGGQGQETQYF. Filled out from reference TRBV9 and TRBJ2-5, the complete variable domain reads DSGVTQTPKHLITATGQRVTLRCSPRSGDLSVYWYQQSLDQGLQFLIQYYNGEERAKGNILERFSAQQFPDLHSELNLSSLELGDSALYFCASSVGGQGQETQYFGPGTRLLVL.

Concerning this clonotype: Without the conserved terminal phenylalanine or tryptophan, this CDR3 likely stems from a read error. In DNA, the CDR3 is TGTGCCAGCGCCACGTCTACTCCCAAAAGGCTGTTTCTT. This gives the protein CASATSTPKRLFL. J is TRBJ2-2 and V is TRBV13; D gene unclear. Germline loops: CDR1 PRHDT, CDR2 FYEKMQ (reference sequence). V dropped 8 bases and J dropped 13 bases, with 20 bases sitting between them. CDR3 size: 13 residues.

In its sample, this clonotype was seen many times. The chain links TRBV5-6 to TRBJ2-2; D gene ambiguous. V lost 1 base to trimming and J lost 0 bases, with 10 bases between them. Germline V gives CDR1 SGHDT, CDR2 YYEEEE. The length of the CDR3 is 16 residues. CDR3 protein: CASSLYVRPNTGELFF. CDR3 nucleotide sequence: TGTGCCAGCAGCTTGTATGTCAGACCGAACACCGGGGAGCTGTTTTTT.

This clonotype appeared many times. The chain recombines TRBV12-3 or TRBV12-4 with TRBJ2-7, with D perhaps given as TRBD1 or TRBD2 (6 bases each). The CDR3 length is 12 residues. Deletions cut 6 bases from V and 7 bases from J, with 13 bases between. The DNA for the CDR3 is TGTGCCAGCAGGGGGGGCGAGTGGGAGCAGTACTTC. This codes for CASRGGEWEQYF.

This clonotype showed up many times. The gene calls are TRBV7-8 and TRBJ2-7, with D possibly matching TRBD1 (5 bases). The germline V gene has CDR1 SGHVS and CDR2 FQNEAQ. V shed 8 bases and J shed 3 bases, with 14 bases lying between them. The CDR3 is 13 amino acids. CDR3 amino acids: CASLAAGHYEQYF. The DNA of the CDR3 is TGTGCCAGCCTCGCCGCAGGACACTACGAGCAGTACTTC.

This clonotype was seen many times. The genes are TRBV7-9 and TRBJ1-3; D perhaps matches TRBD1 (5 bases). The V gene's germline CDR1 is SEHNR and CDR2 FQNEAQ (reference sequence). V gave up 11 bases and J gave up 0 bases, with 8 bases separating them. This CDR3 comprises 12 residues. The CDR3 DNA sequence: TGTGCCGGGGGGAGCTCTGGAAACACCATATATTTT. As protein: CAGGSSGNTIYF.

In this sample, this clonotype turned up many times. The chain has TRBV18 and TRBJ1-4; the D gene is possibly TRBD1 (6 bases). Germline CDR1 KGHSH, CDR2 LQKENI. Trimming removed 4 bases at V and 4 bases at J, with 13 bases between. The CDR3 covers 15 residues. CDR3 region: CASSLLDSLNEKLFF. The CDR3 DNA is TGTGCCAGCTCACTACTGGACAGTCTTAATGAAAAACTGTTTTTT.

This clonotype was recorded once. DNA for the CDR3: TGTGCCAGCAGCTTATTACCACAGGGCACAGATACGCAGTATTTT. Encoded protein: CASSLLPQGTDTQYF. The V gene is TRBV7-2, the J gene TRBJ2-3; D possibly corresponds to TRBD1 (5 bases). CDR1 SGHTA and CDR2 FQGNSA come from the germline V gene. V lost 2 bases, J lost 1 base, and 10 bases lay in between. The CDR3 has 15 amino acids.

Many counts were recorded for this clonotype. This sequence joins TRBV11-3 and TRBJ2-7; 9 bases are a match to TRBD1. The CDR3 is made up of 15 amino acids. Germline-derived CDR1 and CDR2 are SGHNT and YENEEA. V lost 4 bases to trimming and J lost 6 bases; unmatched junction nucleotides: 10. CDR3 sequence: CASSSRDRAVSEQYF. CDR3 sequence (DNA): TGTGCCAGCAGCTCCCGGGACAGGGCGGTCAGCGAGCAGTACTTC. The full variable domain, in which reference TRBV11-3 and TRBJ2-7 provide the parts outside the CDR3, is EAGVVQSPRYKIIEKKQPVAFWCNPISGHNTLYWYLQNLGQGPELLIRYENEEAVDDSQLPKDRFSAERLKGVDSTLKIQPAELGDSAVYLCASSSRDRAVSEQYFGPGTRLTVT.

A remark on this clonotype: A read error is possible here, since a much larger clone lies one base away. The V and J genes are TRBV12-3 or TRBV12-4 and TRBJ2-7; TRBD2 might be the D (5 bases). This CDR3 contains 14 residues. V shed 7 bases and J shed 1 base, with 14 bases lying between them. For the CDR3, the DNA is TGTGCCAGCACCGCGGGCGCAGTTTCCTACGAGCAGTACTTC. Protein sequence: CASTAGAVSYEQYF.